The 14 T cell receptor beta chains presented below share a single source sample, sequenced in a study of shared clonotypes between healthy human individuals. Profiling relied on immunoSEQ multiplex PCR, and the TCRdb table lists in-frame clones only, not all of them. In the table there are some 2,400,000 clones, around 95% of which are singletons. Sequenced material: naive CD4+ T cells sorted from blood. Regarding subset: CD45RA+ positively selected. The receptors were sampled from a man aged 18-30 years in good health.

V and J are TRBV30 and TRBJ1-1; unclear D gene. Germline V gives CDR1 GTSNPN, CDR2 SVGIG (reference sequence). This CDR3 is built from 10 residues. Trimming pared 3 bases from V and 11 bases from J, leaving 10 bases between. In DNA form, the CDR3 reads TGTGCCTGGAGGGGCGAAGGGGCTTTCTTT. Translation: CAWRGEGAFF.

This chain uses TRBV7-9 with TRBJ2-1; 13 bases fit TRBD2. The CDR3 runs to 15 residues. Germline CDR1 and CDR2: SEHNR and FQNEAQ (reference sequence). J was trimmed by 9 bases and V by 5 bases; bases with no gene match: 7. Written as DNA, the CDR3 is TGTGCCAGCAGCCTCGGACTAGCGGGAGCCCTTGAGCAGTTCTTC. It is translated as CASSLGLAGALEQFF. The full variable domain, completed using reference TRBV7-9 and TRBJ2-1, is DTGVSQNPRHKITKRGQNVTFRCDPISEHNRLYWYRQTLGQGPEFLTYFQNEAQLEKSRLLSDRFSAERPKGSFSTLEIQRTEQGDSAMYLCASSLGLAGALEQFFGPGTRLTVL.

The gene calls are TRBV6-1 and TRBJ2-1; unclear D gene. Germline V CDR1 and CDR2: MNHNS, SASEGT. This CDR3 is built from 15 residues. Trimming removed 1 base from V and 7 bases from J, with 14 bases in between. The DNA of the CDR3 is TGTGCCAGCAGTGAAGTGGGTACCTCGAGGAATGAGCAGTTCTTC. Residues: CASSEVGTSRNEQFF.

The CDR3 sequence is CASSRQAAGHSIQYF. The CDR3 DNA reads as TGTGCCAGCAGTCGTCAAGCCGCGGGACACAGCATTCAGTACTTC. This rearrangement joins TRBV6-5 to TRBJ2-4; D tentatively fits TRBD1 or TRBD2 (6 bases each). The germline gives CDR1 MNHEY, CDR2 SVGAGI. CDR3 length: 15 residues. With 5 bases removed from V and 9 bases from J, the gap between germline ends came to 20 bases.

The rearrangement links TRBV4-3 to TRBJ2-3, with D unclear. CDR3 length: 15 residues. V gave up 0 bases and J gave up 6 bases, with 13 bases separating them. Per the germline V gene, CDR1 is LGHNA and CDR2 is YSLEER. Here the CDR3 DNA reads TGCGCCAGCAGCCAAGACGTCCTAGTGGTGGATACGCAGTATTTT. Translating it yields CASSQDVLVVDTQYF.

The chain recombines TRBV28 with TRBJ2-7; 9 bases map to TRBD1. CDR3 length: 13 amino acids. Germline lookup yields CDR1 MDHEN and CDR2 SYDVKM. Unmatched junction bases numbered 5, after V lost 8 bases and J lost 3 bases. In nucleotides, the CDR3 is TGTGCCAGCCTCCAGGGACAGGGCTACGAGCAGTACTTC. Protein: CASLQGQGYEQYF.

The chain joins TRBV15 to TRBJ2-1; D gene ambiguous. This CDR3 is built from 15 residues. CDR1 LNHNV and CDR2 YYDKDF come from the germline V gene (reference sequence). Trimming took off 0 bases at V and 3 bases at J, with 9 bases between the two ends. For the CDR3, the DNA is TGTGCCACCAGCAGAGATCAGACGAGCTACAATGAGCAGTTCTTC. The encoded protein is CATSRDQTSYNEQFF.

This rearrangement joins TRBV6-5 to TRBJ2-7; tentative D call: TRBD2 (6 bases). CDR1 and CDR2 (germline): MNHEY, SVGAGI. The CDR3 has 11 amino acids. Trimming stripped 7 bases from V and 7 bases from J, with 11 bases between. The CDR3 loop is CASTTAGEQYF. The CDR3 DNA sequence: TGTGCCAGCACCACCGCGGGGGAGCAGTACTTC.

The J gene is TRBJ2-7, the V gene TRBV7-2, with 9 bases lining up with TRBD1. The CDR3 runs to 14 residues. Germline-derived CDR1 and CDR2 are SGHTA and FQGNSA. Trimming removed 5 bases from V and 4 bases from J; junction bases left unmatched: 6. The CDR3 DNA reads TGTGCCAGCAGCACGACAGGGGGGTGGTACGAGCAGTACTTC. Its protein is CASSTTGGWYEQYF.

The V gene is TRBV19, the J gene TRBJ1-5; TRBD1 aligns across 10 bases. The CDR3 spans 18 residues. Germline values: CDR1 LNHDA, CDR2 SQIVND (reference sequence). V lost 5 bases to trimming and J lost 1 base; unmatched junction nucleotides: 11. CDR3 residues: CASSVLRRDRGSNQPQHF. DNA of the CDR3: TGTGCCAGTAGTGTGTTACGCCGGGACAGGGGCAGCAATCAGCCCCAGCATTTT.

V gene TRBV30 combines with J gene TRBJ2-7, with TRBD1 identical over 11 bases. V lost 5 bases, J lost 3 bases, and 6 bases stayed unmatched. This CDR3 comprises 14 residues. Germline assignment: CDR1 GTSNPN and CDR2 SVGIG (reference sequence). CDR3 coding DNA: TGTGCCTGGCAAGGACAGGGGGCGTTCTACGAGCAGTACTTC. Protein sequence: CAWQGQGAFYEQYF.

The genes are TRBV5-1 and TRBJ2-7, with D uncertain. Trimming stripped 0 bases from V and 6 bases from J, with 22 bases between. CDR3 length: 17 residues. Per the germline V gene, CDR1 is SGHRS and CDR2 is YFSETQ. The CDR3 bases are TGCGCCAGCAGCTTGGTGGTCTCCGTCGGCGGTTCTGCCGAGCAGTACTTC. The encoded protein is CASSLVVSVGGSAEQYF.

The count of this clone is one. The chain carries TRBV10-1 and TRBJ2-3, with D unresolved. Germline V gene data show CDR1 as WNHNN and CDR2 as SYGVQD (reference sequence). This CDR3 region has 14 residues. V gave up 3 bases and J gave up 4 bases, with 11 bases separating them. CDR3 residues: CASSDAHVADTQYF. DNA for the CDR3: TGCGCCAGCAGTGATGCCCACGTTGCAGATACGCAGTATTTT.

Here the CDR3 DNA reads TGTGCCAGCAGTATAATTGCGGGCCAGACCCTCCACTTT. Protein sequence: CASSIIAGQTLHF. The chain is built from TRBV6-6 and TRBJ1-6; unclear D gene. The CDR3 loop spans 13 amino acids. CDR1 and CDR2 (germline): MNHNY, SVGAGI (reference sequence). V gave up 5 bases and J gave up 14 bases, with 16 bases separating them.